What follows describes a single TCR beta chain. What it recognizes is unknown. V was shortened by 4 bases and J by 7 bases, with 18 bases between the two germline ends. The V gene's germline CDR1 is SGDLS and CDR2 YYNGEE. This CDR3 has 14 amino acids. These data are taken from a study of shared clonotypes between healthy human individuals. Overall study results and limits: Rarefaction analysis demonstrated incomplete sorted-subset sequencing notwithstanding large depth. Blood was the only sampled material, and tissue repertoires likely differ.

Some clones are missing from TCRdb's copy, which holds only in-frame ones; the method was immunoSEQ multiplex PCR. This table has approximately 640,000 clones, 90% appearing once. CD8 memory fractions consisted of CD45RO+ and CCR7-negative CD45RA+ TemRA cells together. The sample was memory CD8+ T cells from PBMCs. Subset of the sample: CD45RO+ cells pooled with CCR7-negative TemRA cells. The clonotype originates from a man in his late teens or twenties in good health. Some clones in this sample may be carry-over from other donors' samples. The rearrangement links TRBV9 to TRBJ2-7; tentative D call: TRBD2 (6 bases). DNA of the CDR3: TGTGCCAGCAGCCCCTCATGGGGGGTGGGGGAGCAGTACTTC. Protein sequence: CASSPSWGVGEQYF.